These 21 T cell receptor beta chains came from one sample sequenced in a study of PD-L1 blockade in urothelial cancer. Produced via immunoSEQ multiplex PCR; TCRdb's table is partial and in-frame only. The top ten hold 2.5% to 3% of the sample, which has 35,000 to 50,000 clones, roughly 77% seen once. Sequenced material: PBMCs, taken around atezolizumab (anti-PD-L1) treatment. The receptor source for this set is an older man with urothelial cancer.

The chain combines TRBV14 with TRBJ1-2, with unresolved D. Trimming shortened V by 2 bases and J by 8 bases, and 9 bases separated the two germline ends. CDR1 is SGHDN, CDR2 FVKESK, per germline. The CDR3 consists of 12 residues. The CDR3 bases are TGTGCCAGCAGCCAAACACAAGTAGGCTACACCTTC. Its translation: CASSQTQVGYTF.

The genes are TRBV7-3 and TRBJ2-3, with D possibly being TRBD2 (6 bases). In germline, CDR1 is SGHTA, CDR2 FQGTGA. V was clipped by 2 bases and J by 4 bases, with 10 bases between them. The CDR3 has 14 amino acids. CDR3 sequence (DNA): TGTGCCAGCAGCTTACGGGAGAGGGCAGATACGCAGTATTTT. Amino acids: CASSLRERADTQYF.

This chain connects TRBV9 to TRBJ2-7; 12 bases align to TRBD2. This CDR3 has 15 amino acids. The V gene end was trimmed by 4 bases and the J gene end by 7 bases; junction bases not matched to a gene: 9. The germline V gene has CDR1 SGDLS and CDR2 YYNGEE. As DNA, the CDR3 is TGTGCCAGCAGCAGTCGACTAGCGGGAGAGGAAGAGCAGTACTTC. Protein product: CASSSRLAGEEEQYF. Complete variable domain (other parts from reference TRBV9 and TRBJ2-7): DSGVTQTPKHLITATGQRVTLRCSPRSGDLSVYWYQQSLDQGLQFLIQYYNGEERAKGNILERFSAQQFPDLHSELNLSSLELGDSALYFCASSSRLAGEEEQYFGPGTRLTVT.

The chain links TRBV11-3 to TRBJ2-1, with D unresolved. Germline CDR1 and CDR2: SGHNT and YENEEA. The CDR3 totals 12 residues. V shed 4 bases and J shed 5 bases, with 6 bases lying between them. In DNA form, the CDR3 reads TGTGCCAGCAGCTCCCAAAACAATGAGCAGTTCTTC. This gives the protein CASSSQNNEQFF.

Here the CDR3 DNA reads TGTGCCAGCAGCTTTCTTAGCGGGACGAACACCGGGGAGCTGTTTTTT. Protein sequence: CASSFLSGTNTGELFF. The chain recombines TRBV5-4 with TRBJ2-2; 8 bases map to TRBD2. V was pared by 2 bases and J by 0 bases, with 3 bases of the junction left unmatched. Germline V gives CDR1 SGHNT, CDR2 YYREEE (reference sequence). The CDR3 sequence is 16 residues long.

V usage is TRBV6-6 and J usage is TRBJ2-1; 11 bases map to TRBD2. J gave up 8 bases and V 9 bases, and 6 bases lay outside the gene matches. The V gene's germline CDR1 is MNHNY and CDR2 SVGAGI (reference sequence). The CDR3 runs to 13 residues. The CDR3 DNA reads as TGTGCCAGTAGCGGGAGGGCCTATCATGAGCAGTTCTTC. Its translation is CASSGRAYHEQFF.

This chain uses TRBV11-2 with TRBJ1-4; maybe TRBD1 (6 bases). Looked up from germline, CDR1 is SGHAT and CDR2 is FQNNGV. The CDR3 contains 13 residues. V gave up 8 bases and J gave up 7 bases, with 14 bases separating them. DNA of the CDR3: TGTGCCAGCTCTCTGGGGGCTGTTGAAAAACTGTTTTTT. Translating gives CASSLGAVEKLFF.

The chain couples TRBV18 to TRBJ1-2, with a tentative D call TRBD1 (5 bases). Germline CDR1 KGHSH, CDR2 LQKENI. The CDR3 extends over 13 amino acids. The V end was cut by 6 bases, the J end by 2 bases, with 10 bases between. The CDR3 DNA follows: TGTGCCAGCTCCCCGACAGAGAACTATGGCTACACCTTC. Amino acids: CASSPTENYGYTF.

This CDR3 reads CASSRGRGPYEQYF. The CDR3 DNA sequence: TGTGCCAGCTCCCGGGGCAGGGGGCCCTACGAGCAGTACTTC. V gene TRBV13 combines with J gene TRBJ2-7, with 8 bases fitting TRBD1. The CDR3 totals 14 residues. Germline CDR1 PRHDT, CDR2 FYEKMQ (reference sequence). The V segment lost 8 bases and the J segment 2 bases; nucleotides outside the gene matches: 8.

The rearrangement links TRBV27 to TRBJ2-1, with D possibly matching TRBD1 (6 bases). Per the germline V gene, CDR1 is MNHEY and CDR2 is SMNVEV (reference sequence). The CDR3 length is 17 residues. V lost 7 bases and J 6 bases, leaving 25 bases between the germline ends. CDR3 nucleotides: TGTGCCAGCAACCCTGCGGCCGGCCAGGGGAATCGCAATGAGCAGTTCTTC. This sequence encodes CASNPAAGQGNRNEQFF.

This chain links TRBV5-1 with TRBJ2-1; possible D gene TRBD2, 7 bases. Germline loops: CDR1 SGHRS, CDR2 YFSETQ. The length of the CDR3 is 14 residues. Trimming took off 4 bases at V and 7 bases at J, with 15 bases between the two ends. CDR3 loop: CASSRDGGTNEQFF. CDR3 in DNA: TGCGCCAGCAGCCGGGACGGGGGGACAAATGAGCAGTTCTTC. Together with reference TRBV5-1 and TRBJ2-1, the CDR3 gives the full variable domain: KAGVTQTPRYLIKTRGQQVTLSCSPISGHRSVSWYQQTPGQGLQFLFEYFSETQRNKGNFPGRFSGRQFSNSRSEMNVSTLELGDSALYLCASSRDGGTNEQFFGPGTRLTVL.

CDR3 region: CASSLVARNGNTIYF. The CDR3 bases are TGTGCCAGCAGCTTAGTTGCGAGGAACGGGAACACCATATATTTT. The chain couples TRBV11-3 to TRBJ1-3; no firm D call. The CDR3 consists of 15 residues. V lost 1 base and J 7 bases, leaving 14 bases between the germline ends. Looked up from germline, CDR1 is SGHNT and CDR2 is YENEEA. The full variable domain, rest sourced from reference TRBV11-3 and TRBJ1-3, is EAGVVQSPRYKIIEKKQPVAFWCNPISGHNTLYWYLQNLGQGPELLIRYENEEAVDDSQLPKDRFSAERLKGVDSTLKIQPAELGDSAVYLCASSLVARNGNTIYFGEGSWLTVV.

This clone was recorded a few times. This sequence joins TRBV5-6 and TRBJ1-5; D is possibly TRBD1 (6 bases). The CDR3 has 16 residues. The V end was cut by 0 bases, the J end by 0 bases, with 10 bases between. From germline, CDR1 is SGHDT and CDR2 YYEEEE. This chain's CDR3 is CASSLAGRGSNQPQHF. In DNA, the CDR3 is TGTGCCAGCAGCTTGGCCGGCAGGGGTAGCAATCAGCCCCAGCATTTT.

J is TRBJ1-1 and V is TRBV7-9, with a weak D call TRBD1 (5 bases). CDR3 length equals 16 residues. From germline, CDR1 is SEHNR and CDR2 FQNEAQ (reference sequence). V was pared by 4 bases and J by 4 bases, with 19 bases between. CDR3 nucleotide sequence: TGTGCCAGCAGCTCCACCTGGGGGGGAAACCCCACTGAAGCTTTCTTT. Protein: CASSSTWGGNPTEAFF.

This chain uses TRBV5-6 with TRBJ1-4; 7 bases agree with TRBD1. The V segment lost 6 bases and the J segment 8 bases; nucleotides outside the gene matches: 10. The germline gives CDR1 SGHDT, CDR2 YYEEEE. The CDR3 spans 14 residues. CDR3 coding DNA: TGTGCCAGCACCCGACAGGGTGAGAGAGAAAAACTGTTTTTT. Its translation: CASTRQGEREKLFF. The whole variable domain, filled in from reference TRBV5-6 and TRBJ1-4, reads DAGVTQSPTHLIKTRGQQVTLRCSPKSGHDTVSWYQQALGQGPQFIFQYYEEEERQRGNFPDRFSGHQFPNYSSELNVNALLLGDSALYLCASTRQGEREKLFFGSGTQLSVL.

DNA of the CDR3: TGTGCCAGCAGTTTATCTTTGATTCGGGGACAGAGAGTCTCTGGGGCCAACGTCCTGACTTTC. Encoded protein: CASSLSLIRGQRVSGANVLTF. The rearrangement joins TRBV27 to TRBJ2-6, with 7 bases aligning to TRBD1. This CDR3 is built from 21 residues. V gave up 0 bases and J gave up 0 bases; unmatched junction bases: 14. CDR1 is MNHEY, CDR2 SMNVEV, per germline (reference sequence). The entire variable domain, with the rest obtained from reference TRBV27 and TRBJ2-6, is as follows: EAQVTQNPRYLITVTGKKLTVTCSQNMNHEYMSWYRQDPGLGLRQIYYSMNVEVTDKGDVPEGYKVSRKEKRNFPLILESPSPNQTSLYFCASSLSLIRGQRVSGANVLTFGAGSRLTVL.

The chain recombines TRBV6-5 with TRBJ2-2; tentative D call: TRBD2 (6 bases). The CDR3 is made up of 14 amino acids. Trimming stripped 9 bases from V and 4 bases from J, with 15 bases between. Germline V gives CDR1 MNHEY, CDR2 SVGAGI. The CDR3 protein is CASQPGLSTGELFF. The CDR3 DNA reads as TGTGCCAGTCAACCGGGACTCTCCACCGGGGAGCTGTTTTTT.

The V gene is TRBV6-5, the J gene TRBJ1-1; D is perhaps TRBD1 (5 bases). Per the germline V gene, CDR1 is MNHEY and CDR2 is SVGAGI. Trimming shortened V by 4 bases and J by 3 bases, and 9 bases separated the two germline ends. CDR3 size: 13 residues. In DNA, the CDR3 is TGTGCCAGCAGTTCGCAGGGCTACACTGAAGCTTTCTTT. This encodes CASSSQGYTEAFF.

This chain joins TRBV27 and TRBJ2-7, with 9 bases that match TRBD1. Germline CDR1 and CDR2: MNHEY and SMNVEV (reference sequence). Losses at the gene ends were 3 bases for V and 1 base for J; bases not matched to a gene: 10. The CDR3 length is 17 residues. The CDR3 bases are TGTGCCAGCAGTTTGGTGGGGGACAGGGTAAAGTCCTACGAGCAGTACTTC. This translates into CASSLVGDRVKSYEQYF.

CDR3 DNA: TGTGCCAGCAGCTTGAATAGCGAGTCAAGGGAGACCCAGTACTTC. Protein product: CASSLNSESRETQYF. The chain carries TRBV7-9 and TRBJ2-5; weak D call: TRBD2 (5 bases). With 3 bases removed from V and 5 bases from J, the gap between germline ends came to 16 bases. The germline CDR1 and CDR2 sequences are SEHNR and FQNEAQ (reference sequence). The CDR3 sequence is 15 residues long.

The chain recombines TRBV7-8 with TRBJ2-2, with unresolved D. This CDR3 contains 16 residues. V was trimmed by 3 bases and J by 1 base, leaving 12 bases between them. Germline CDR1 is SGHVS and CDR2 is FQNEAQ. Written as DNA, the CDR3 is TGTGCCAGCAGCTTCCTAACCCTAGGGAACACCGGGGAGCTGTTTTTT. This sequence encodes CASSFLTLGNTGELFF.